This record concerns one TCR beta chain sequence. Its specificity is unknown. The data belong to a study of T cell responses to AZD1222 COVID-19 vaccine. Sequenced by immunoSEQ multiplex PCR; TCRdb stores in-frame clones only, minus some. Of 100,000 to 130,000 clones in the sample, 87% were seen once. The ends were cut back, 3 bases at V and 9 bases at J, with 5 bases in the middle. The CDR3 loop spans 10 amino acids. Germline CDR1 MNHNS, CDR2 SASEGT. It was second doses at about 4 or about 12 weeks that were pooled. Study-level points and caveats: Repertoires were collected only later (after the peak T cell response had occurred). The number of AZD1222 recipients seropositive at baseline was only 6 or 7. As reported, nearly half of all spike-specific TCRs target variant regions that are unmutated.

The V and J genes are TRBV6-1 and TRBJ2-5; D is ambiguous. This sequence was found in an adult who received the AZD1222 COVID-19 vaccine. The material was peripheral blood, obtained 28 days after the second AZD1222 dose. The CDR3 sequence: CASSDNPQYF. The CDR3 DNA follows: TGTGCCAGCAGTGATAACCCCCAGTACTTC.